This T cell receptor beta chain was observed in a study of cytomegalovirus exposure and HLA in healthy donors. Across the whole study: Of all 400 or so donors who were genotyped, around 79% belonged to the Caucasian-associated ancestry cluster.

The PCR had 60 Vbeta and 13 Jbeta primers. Only in-frame clones appear in the TCRdb table, and some are missing; sequencing was by immunoSEQ multiplex PCR. This table has roughly 120,000 clones, around 81% appearing once. Overall study results and limits: Presence/absence analyses supposed approximately even sequencing depth among donors. No immune exposure information besides CMV serostatus was available.

Trimming at V came to 5 bases and at J to 6 bases, leaving 6 bases not matched to a gene. Germline loops: CDR1 MDHEN, CDR2 SYDVKM. The CDR3 totals 15 residues. Turning to this clone: Its specificity is not known.

Sequences were obtained from PBMCs. This chain connects TRBV28 to TRBJ1-4; 10 nucleotides align to TRBD1. The TCR originated in a woman aged 25 to 39 in good health and CMV-seronegative. CDR3 coding DNA: TGTGCCAGCAGTGCGTCAGGACAGGGGGATGAAAAACTGTTTTTT. This codes for CASSASGQGDEKLFF.